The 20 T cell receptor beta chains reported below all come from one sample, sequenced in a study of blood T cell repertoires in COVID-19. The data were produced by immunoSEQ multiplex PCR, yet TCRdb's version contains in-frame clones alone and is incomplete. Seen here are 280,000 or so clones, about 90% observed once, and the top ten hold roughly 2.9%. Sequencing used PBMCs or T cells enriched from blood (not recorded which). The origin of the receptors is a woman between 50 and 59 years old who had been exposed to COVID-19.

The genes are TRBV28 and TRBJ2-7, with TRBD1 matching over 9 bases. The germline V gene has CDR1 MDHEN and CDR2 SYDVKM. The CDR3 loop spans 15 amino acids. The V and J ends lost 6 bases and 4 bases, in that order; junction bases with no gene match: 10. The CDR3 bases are TGTGCCAGCAGGCCCTCGGGACAGGGAGATTACGAGCAGTACTTC. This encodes CASRPSGQGDYEQYF.

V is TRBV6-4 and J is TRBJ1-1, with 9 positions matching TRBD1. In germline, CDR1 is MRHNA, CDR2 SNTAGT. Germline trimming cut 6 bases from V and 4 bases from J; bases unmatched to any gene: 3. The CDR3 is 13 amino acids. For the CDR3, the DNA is TGTGCCAGCAGACAGGGGGCAGGCACTGAAGCTTTCTTT. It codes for CASRQGAGTEAFF.

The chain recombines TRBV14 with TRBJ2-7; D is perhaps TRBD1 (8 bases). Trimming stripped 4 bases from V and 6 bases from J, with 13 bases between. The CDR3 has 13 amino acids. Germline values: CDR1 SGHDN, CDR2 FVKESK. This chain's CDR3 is CASSRYRGGEQYF. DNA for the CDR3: TGTGCCAGCAGCCGATACAGGGGGGGCGAGCAGTACTTC.

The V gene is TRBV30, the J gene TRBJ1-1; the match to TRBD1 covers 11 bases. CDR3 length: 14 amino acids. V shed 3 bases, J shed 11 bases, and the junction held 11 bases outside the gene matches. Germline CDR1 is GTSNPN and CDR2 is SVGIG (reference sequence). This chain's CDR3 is CAWSAPGTGGRAFF. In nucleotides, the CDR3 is TGTGCCTGGAGCGCACCCGGGACAGGGGGGCGGGCTTTCTTT. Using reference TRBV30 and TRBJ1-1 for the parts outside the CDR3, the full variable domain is SQTIHQWPATLVQPVGSPLSLECTVEGTSNPNLYWYRQAAGRGLQLLFYSVGIGQISSEVPQNLSASRPQDRQFILSSKKLLLSDSGFYLCAWSAPGTGGRAFFGQGTRLTVV.

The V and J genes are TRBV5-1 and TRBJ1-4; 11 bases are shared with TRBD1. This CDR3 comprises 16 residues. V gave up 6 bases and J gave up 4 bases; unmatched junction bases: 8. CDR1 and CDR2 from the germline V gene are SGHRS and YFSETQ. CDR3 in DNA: TGCGCCAGCACCATGACCGGGACAGGGGGTAATGAAAAACTGTTTTTT. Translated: CASTMTGTGGNEKLFF. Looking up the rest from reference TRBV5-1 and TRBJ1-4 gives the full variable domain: KAGVTQTPRYLIKTRGQQVTLSCSPISGHRSVSWYQQTPGQGLQFLFEYFSETQRNKGNFPGRFSGRQFSNSRSEMNVSTLELGDSALYLCASTMTGTGGNEKLFFGSGTQLSVL.

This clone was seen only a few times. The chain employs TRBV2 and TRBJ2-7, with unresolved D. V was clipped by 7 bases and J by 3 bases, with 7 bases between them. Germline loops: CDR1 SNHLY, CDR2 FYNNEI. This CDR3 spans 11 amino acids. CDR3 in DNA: TGTGCCAGCAAAACAGTCTACGAGCAGTACTTC. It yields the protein CASKTVYEQYF.

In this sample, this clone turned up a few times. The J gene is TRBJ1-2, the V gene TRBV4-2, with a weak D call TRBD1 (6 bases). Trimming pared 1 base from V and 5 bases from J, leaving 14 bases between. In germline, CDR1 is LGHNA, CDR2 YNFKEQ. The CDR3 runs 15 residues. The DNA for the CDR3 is TGTGCCAGCAGCCAAGCGGATCCAGGGGCGTATGGCTACACCTTC. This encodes CASSQADPGAYGYTF.

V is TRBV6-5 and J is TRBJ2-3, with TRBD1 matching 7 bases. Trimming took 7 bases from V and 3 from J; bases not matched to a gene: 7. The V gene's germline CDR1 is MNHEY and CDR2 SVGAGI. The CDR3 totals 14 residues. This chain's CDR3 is CASTDRARTDTQYF. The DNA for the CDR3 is TGTGCCAGCACCGACAGGGCTAGAACAGATACGCAGTATTTT.

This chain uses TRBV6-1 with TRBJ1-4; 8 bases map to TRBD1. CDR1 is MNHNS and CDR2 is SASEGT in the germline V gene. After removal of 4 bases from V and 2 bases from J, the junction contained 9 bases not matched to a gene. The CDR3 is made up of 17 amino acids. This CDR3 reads CASSGHRGSGTNEKLFF. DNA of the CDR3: TGTGCCAGCAGTGGCCACAGGGGGTCGGGCACTAATGAAAAACTGTTTTTT.

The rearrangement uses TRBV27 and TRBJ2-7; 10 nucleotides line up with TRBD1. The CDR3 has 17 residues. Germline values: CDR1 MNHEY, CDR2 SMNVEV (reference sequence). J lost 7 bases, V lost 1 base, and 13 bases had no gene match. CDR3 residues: CASSLLRDRGFVGEQYF. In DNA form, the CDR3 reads TGTGCCAGCAGTTTATTAAGGGACAGGGGCTTTGTGGGGGAGCAGTACTTC.

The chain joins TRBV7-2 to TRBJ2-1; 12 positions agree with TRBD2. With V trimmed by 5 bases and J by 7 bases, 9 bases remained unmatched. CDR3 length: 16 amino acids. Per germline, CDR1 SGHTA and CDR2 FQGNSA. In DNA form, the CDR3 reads TGTACCAGCAGCCGTACCCTAGCGGGGGGGCAGAATGAGCAGTTCTTC. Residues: CTSSRTLAGGQNEQFF.

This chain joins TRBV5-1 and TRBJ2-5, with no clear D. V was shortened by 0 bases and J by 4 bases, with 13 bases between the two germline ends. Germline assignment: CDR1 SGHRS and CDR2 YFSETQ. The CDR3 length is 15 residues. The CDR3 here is CASSLEGSYRETQYF. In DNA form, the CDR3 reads TGCGCCAGCAGCTTGGAAGGTAGCTATCGAGAGACCCAGTACTTC.

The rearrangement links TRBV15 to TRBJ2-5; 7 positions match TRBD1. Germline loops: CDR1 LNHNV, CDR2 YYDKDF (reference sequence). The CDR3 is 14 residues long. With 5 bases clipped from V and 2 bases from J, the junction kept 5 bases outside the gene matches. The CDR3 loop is CATSQGDSQETQYF. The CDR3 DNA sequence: TGTGCCACCAGCCAAGGGGACAGTCAAGAGACCCAGTACTTC.

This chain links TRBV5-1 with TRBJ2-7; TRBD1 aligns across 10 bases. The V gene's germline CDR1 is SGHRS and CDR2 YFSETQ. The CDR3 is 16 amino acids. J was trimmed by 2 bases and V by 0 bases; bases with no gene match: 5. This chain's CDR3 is CASSLAGTGVPYEQYF. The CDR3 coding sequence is TGCGCCAGCAGCTTGGCCGGGACAGGGGTTCCCTACGAGCAGTACTTC.

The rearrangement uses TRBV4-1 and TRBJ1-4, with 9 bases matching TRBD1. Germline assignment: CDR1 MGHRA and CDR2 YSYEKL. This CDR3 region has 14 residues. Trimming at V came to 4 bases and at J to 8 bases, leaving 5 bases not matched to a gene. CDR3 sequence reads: CASSRPDRGEKLFF. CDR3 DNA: TGCGCCAGCAGCCGCCCGGACAGGGGCGAAAAACTGTTTTTT.

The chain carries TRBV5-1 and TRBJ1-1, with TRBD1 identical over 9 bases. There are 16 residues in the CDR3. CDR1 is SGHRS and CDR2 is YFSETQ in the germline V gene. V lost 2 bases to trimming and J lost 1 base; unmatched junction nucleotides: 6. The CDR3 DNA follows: TGCGCCAGCAGCTTTGGGGGGACAGGGACGAACACTGAAGCTTTCTTT. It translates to CASSFGGTGTNTEAFF.

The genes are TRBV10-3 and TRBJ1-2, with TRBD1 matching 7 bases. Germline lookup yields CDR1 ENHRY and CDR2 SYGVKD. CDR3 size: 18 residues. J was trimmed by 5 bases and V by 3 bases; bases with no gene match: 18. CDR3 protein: CAISEGGVEGPTLYGYTF. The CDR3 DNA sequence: TGTGCCATCAGTGAAGGGGGCGTCGAGGGACCGACCCTATATGGCTACACCTTC.

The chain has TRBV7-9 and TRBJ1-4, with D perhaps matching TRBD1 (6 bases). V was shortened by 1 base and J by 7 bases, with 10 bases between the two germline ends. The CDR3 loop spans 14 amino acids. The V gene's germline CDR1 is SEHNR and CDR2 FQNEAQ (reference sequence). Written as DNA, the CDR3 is TGTGCCAGCAGCTTAGGACAGGCCATTGAAAAACTGTTTTTT. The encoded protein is CASSLGQAIEKLFF. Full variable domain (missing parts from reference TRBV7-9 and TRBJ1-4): DTGVSQNPRHKITKRGQNVTFRCDPISEHNRLYWYRQTLGQGPEFLTYFQNEAQLEKSRLLSDRFSAERPKGSFSTLEIQRTEQGDSAMYLCASSLGQAIEKLFFGSGTQLSVL.

In DNA, the CDR3 is TGTGCCAGCAGCCCGGGGATCAACTATGGCTACACCTTC. This gives the protein CASSPGINYGYTF. V gene TRBV9 combines with J gene TRBJ1-2, with D unclear. The CDR3 spans 13 residues. Looked up from germline, CDR1 is SGDLS and CDR2 is YYNGEE. Trimming pared 4 bases from V and 2 bases from J, leaving 9 bases between.

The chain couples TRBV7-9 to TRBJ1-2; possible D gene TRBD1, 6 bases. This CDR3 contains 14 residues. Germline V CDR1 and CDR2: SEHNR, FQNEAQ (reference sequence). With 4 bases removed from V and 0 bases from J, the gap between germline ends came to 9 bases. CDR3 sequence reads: CASSSPGANYGYTF. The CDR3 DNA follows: TGTGCCAGCAGCTCTCCAGGGGCTAACTATGGCTACACCTTC.